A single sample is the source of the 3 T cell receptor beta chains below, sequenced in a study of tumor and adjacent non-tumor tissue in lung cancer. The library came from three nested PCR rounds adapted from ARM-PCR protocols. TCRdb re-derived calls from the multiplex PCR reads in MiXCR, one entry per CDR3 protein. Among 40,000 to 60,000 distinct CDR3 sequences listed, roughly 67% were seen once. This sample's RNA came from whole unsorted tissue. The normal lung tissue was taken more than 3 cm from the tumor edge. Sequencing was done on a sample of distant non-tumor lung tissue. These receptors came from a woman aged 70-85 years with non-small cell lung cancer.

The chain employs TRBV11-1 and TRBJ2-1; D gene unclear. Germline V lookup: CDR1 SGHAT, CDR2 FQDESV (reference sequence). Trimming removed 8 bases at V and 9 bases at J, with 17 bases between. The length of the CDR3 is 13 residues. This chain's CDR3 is CASCPRPVGEQFF. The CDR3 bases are TGTGCCAGCTGCCCGAGACCTGTCGGTGAGCAGTTCTTC.

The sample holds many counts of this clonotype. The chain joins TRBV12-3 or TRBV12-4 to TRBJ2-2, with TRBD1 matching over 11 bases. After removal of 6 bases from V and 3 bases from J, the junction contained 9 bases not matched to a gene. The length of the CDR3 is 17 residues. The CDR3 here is CASSKSPGQGDTGELFF. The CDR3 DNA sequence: TGTGCCAGCAGCAAATCCCCGGGACAGGGGGACACCGGGGAGCTGTTTTTT.

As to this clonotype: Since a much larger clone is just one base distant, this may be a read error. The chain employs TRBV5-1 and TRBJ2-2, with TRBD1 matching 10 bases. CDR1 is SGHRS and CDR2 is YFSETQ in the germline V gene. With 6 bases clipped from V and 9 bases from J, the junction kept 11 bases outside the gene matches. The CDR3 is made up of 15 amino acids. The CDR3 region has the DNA TGCGCCAGCAAAACGACAGGGGGCAAGACCAGGGAGCTGTTTTTT. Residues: CASKTTGGKTRELFF.